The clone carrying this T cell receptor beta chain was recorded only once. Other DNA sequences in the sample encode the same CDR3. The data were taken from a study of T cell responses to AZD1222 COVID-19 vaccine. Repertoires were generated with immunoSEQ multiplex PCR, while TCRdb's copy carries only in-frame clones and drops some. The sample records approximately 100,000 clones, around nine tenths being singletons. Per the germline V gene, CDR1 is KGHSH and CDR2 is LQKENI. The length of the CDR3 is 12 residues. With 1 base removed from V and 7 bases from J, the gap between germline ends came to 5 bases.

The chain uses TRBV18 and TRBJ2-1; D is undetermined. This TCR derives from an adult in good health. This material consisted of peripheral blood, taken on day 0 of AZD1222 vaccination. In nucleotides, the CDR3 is TGTGCCAGCTCACCACTTGGGAATGAGCAGTTCTTC. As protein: CASSPLGNEQFF.